Sequencing of this T cell receptor beta chain was carried out in a study of cytomegalovirus exposure and HLA in healthy donors. The repertoire was sequenced with immunoSEQ multiplex PCR; TCRdb's copy has only in-frame clones and lacks some. The sample carries 150,000 to 200,000 clones, about 90% recorded once. The germline CDR1 and CDR2 sequences are SQVTM and ANQGSEA. The CDR3 extends over 17 amino acids. V shed 1 base and J 6 bases; nucleotides not matched to a gene: 9. This clonotype originated in a woman under 30 in good health and CMV-seropositive. Specimen: PBMCs. The chain employs TRBV29-1 and TRBJ1-4; 12 bases are a match to TRBD1. In nucleotides, the CDR3 is TGCAGCGTTGAAGCCCGGGACAGGGGGCGCGAGGATGAAAAACTGTTTTTT. Its translation: CSVEARDRGREDEKLFF.